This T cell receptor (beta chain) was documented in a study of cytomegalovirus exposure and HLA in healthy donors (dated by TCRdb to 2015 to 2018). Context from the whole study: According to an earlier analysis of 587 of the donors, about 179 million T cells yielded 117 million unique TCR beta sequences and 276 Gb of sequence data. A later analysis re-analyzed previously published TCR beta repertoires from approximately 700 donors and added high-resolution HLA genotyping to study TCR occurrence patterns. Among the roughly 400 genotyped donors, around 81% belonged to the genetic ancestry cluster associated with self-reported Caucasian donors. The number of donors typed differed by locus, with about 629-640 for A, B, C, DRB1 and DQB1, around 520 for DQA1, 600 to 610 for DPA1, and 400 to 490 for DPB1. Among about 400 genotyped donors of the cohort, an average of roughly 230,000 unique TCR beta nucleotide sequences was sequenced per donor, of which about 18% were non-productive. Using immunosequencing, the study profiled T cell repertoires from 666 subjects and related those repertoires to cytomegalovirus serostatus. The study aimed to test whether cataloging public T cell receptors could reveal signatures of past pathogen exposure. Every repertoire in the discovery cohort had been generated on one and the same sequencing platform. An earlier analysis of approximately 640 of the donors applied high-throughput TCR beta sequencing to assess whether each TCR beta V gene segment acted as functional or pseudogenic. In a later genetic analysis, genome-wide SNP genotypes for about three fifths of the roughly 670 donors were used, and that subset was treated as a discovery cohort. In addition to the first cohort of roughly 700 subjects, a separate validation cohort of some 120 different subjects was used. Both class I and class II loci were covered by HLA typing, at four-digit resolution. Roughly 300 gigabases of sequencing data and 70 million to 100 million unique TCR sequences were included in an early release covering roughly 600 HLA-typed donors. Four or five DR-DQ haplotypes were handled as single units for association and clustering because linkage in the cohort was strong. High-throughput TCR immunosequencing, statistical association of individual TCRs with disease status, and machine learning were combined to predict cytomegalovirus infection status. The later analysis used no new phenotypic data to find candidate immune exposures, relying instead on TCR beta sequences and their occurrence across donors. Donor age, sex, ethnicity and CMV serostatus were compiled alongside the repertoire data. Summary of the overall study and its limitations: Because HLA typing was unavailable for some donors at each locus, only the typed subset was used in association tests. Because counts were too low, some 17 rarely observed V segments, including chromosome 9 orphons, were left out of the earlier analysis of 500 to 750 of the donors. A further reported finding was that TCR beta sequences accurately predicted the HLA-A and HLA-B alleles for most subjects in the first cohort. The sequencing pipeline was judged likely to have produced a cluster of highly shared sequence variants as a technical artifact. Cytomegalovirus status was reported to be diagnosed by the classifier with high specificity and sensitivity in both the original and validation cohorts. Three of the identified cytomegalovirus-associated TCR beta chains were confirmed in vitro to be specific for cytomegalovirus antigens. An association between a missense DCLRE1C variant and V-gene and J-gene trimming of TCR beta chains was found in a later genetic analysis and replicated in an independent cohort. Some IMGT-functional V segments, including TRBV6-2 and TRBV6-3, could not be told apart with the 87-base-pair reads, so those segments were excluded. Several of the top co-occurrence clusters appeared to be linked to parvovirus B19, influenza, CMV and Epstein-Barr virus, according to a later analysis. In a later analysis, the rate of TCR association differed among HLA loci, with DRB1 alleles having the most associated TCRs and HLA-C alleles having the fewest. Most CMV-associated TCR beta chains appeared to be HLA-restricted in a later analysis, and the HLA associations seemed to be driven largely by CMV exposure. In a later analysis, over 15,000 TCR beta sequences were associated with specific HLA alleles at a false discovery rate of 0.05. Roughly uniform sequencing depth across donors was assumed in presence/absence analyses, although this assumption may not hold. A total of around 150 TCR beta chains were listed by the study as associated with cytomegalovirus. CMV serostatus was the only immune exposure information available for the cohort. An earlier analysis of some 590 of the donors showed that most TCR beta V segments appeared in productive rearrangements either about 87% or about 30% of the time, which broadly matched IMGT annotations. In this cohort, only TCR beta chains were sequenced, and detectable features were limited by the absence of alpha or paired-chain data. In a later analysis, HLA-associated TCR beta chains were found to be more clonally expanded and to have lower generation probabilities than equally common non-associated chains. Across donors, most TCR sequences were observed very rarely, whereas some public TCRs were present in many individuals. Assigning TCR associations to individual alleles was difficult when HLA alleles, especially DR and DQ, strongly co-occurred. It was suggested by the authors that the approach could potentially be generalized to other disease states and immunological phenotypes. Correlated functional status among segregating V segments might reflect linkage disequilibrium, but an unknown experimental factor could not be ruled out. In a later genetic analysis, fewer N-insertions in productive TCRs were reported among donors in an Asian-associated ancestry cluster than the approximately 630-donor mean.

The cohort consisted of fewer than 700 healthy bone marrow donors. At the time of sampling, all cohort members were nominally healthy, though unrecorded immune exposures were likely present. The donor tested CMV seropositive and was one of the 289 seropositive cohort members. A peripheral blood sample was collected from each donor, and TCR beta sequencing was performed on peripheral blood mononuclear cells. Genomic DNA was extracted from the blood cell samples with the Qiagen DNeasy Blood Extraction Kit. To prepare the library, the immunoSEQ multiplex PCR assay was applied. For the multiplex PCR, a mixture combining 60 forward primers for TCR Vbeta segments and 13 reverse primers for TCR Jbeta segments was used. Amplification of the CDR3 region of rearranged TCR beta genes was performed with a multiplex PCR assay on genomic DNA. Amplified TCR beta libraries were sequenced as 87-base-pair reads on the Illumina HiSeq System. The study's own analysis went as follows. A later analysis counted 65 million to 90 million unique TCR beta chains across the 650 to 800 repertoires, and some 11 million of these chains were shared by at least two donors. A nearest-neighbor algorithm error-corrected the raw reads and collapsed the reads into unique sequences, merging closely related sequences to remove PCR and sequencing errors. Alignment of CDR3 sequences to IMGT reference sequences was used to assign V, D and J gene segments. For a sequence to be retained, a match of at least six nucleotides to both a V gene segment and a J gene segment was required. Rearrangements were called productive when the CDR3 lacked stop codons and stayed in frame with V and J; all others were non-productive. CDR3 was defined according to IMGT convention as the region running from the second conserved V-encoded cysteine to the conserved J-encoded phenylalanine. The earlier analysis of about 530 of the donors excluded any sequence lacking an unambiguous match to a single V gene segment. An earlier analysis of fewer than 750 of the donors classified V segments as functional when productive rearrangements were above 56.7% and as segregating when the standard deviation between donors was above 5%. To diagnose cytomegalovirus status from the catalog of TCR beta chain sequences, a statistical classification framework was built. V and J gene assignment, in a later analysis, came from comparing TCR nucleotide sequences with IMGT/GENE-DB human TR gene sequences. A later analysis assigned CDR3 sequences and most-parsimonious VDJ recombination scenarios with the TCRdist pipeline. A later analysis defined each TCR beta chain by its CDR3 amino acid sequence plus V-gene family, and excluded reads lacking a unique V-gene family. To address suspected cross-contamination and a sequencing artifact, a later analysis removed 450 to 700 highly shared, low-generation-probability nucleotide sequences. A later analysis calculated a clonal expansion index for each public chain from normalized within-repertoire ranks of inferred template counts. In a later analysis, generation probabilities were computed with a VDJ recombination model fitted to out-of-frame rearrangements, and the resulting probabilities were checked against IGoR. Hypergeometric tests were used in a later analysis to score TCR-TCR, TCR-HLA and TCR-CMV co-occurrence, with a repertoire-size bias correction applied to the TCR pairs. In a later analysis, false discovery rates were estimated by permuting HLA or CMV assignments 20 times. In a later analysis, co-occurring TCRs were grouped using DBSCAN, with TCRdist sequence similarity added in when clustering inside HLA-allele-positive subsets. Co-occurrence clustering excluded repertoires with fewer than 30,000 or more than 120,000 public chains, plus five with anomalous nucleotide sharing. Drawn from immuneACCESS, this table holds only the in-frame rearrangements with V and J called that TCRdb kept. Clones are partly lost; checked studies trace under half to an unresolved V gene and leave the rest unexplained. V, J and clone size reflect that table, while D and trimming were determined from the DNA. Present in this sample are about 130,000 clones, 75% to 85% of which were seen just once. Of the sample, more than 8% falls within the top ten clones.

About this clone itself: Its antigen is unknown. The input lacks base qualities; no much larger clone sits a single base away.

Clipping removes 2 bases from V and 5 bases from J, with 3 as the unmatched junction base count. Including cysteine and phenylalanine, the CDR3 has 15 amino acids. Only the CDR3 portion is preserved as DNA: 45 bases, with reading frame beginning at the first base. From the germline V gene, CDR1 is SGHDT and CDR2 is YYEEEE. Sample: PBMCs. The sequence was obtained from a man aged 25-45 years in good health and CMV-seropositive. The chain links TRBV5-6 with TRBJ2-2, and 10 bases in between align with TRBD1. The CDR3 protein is CASSFGTGVTGELFF. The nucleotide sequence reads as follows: TGTGCCAGCAGCTTTGGGACAGGGGTGACCGGGGAGCTGTTTTTT.